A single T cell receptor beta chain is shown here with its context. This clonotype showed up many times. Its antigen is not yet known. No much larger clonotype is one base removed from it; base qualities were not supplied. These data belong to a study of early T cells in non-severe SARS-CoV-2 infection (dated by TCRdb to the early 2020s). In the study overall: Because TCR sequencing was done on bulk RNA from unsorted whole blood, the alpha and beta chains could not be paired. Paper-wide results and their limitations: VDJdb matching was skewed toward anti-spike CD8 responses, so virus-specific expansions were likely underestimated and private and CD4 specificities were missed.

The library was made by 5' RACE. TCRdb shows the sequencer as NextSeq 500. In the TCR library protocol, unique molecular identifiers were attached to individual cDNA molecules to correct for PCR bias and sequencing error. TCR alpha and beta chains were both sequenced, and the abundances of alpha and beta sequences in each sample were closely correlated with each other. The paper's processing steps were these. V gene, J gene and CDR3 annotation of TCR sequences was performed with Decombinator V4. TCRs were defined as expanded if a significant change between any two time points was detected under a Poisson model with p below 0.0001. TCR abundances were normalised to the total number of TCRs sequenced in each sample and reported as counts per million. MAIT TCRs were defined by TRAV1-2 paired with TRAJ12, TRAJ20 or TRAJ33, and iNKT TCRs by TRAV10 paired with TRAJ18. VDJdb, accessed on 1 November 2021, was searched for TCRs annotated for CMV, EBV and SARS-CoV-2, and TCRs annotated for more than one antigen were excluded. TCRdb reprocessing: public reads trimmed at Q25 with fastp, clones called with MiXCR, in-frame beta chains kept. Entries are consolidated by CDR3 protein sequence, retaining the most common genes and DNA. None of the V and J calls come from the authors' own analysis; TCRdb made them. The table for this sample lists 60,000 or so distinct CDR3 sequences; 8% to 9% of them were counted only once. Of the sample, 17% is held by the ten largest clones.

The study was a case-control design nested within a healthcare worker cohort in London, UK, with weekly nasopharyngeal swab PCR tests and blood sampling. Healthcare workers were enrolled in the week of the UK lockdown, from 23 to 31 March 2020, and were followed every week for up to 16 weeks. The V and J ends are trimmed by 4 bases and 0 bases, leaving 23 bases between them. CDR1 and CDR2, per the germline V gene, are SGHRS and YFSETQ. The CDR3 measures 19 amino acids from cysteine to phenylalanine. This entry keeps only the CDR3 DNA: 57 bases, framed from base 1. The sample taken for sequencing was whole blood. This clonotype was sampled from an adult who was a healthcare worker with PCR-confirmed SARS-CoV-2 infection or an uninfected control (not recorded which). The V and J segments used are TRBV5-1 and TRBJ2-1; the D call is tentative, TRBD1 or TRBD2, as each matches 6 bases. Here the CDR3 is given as CASSPLGPRGPSSYNEQFF. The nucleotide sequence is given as TGCGCCAGCAGCCCTTTGGGCCCACGGGGGCCTAGCTCCTACAATGAGCAGTTCTTC.